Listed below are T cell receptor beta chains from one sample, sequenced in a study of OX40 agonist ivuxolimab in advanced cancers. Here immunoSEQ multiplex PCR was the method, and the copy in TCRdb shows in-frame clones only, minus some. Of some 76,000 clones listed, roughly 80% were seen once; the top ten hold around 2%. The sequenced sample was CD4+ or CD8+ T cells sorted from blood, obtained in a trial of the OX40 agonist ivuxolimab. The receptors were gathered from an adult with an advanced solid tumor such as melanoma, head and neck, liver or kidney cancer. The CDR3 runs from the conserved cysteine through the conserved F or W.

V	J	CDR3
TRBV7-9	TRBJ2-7	CASSLEGPSYF
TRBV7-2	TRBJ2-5	CASSLTPSGGLETQYF
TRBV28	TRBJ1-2	CASSSVGLGGYTF
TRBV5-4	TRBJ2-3	CASSRSAGTLTDTQYF
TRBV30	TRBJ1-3	CAYSLRRTGTPEVF
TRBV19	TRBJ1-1	CASKEAFTEAFF
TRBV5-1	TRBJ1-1	CASSYGGTEAFF
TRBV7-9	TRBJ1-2	CASSLGQGFYGYTF
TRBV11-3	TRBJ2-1	CASSSMVGGEQFF
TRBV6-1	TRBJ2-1	CASSESSHNEQFF
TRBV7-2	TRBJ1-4	CASSLESTDNEKLFF
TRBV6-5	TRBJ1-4	CASSNPGTREKLFF
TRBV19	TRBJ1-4	CASSIYRGDEKLFF
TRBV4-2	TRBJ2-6	CASSNQGRVRADVLTF
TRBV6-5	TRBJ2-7	CASRSGGVPYEQYF
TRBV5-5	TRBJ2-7	CASSLGGSGSYEQYF
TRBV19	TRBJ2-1	CASSTSPGTYNEQFF
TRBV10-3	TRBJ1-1	CAISPDRGWGRTEAFF
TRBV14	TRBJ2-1	CASSQAGQGIWNEQFF
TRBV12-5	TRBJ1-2	CASGRAGHGYGYTF
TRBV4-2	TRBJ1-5	CASSQNQDPNQPQHF
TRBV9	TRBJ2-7	CASSEDLRAYEQYF
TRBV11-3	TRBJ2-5	CASSLDHGGIQYF
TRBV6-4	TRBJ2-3	CASSKDSSDTQYF
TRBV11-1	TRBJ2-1	CASSTTPRAASNEQFF
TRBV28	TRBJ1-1	CASRRGRHTEAFF
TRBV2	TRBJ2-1	CASSEIGTGAPEQFF
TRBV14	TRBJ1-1	CASSRIQGAEAFF
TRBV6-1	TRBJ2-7	CASSGSPNSYEQYF
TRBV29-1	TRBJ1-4	CSVADRTNEKLFF
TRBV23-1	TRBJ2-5	CASTSSGGKGETQYF
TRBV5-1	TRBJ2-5	CASSRQTFTQQETQYF
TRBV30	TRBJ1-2	CAWSVVGTASGYTF
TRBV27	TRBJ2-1	CASSFTLTGNEQFF
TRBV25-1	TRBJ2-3	CASSRLAGITDTQYF
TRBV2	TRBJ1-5	CASKREGYSNQPQHF
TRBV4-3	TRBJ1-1	CASSQSTAMNTEAFF
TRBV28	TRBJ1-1	CASSLVQAGVTEAFF
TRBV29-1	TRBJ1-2	CSAGTGGGGYTF
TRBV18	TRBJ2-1	CASSPPGPLMVNEQFF
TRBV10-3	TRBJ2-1	CAMAGGSYNEQFF
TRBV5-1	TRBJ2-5	CASSWGQGEETQYF
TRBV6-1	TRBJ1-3	CASSEMGGSGNTIYF
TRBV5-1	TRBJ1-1	CASSLGVGMNTEAFF
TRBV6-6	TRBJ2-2	CASRGTSGTGELFF
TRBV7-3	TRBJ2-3	CASSITHGGVADTQYF
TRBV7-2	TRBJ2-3	CASSLVGGGADTQYF
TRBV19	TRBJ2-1	CASSMWGTYNEQFF
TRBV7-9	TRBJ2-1	CASSFQVNFNDEQFF
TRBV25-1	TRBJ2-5	CASSEWSQETQYF
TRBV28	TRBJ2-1	CASRQPSPYEQFF
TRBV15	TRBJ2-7	CATSYCTAGQGRCEQYF
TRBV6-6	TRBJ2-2	CASSYTATPNTGELFF
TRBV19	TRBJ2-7	CASSIKQSYEQYF